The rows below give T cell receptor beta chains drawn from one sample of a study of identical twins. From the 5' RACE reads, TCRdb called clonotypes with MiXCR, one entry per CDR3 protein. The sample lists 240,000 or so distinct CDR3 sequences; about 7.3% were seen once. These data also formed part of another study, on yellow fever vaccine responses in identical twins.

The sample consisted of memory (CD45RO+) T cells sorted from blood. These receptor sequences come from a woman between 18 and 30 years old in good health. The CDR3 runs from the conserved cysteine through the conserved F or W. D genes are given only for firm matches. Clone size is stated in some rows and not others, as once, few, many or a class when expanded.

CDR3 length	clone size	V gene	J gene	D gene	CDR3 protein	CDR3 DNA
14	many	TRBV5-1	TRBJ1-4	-	CASSLDTNNEKLFF	TGCGCCAGCAGCTTGGACACAAATAATGAAAAACTGTTTTTT
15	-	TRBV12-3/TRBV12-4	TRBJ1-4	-	CASSLGPGRHEKLFF	TGTGCCAGCAGTTTAGGGCCAGGGAGGCATGAAAAACTGTTTTTT
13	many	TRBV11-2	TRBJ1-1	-	CASSLVPFGEAFF	TGTGCCAGCAGCTTAGTTCCCTTCGGAGAAGCTTTCTTT
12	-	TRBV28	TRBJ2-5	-	CASRGRTGTQYF	TGTGCCAGCAGGGGAAGGACCGGGACCCAGTACTTC
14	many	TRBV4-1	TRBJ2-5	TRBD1	CASSQGGTGVIQYF	TGCGCCAGCAGCCAAGGTGGGACAGGGGTTATCCAGTACTTC
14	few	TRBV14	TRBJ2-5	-	CASSQGDWGETQYF	TGTGCCAGCAGCCAAGGGGATTGGGGCGAGACCCAGTACTTC
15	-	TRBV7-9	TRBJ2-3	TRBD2	CASSSPGRAPDTQYF	TGTGCCAGCAGCTCCCCCGGGAGGGCCCCAGATACGCAGTATTTT
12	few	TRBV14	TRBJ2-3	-	CASSLYTDTQYF	TGTGCCAGCAGCCTCTACACAGATACGCAGTATTTT
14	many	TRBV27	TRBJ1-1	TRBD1	CASRPGTEHTEAFF	TGTGCCAGCAGGCCTGGGACAGAACACACTGAAGCTTTCTTT
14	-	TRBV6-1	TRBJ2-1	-	CASTRGTPTNEQFF	TGTGCCAGCACCCGAGGGACCCCTACCAATGAGCAGTTCTTC
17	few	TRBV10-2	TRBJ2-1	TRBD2	CASSDYETSGSRNEQFF	TGCGCCAGCAGTGACTACGAGACTAGCGGGAGTCGGAATGAGCAGTTCTTC
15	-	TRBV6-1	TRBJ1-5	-	CASSTQTGYNQPQHF	TGTGCCAGCAGTACCCAAACAGGGTACAATCAGCCCCAGCATTTT
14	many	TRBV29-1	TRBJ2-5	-	CSAGVGGTQETQYF	TGCAGCGCCGGGGTGGGGGGAACCCAAGAGACCCAGTACTTC
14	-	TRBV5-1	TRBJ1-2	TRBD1	CASSLAGTEYGYTF	TGCGCCAGCAGCTTGGCGGGGACAGAGTATGGCTACACCTTC
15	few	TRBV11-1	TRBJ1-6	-	CASSRTGTRNSPLHF	TGTGCCAGCAGCCGAACAGGGACGAGGAATTCACCCCTCCACTTT
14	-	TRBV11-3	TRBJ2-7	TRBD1	CASRRAGGSYEQYF	TGTGCCAGCAGAAGGGCAGGGGGCTCCTACGAGCAGTACTTC
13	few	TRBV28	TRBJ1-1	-	CASSGTSTLEAFF	TGTGCCAGCAGTGGGACTTCAACTCTAGAAGCTTTCTTT
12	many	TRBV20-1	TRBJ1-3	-	CSAGTSGNTIYF	TGCAGTGCCGGGACGTCTGGAAACACCATATATTTT
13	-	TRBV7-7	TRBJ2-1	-	CASSLASHNEQFF	TGTGCCAGCAGCTTAGCTAGCCACAATGAGCAGTTCTTC
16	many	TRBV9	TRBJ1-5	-	CASSVERGFSNQPQHF	TGTGCCAGCAGCGTAGAGCGTGGGTTTAGCAATCAGCCCCAGCATTTT
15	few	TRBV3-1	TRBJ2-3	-	CASRPGSSGRDTQYF	TGTGCCAGCAGACCCGGATCCTCGGGGAGGGATACGCAGTATTTT
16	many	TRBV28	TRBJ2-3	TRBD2	CASSLAGGRSTDTQYF	TGTGCCAGCAGTTTAGCGGGAGGGAGGAGCACAGATACGCAGTATTTT
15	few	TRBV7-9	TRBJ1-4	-	CASSLGSSANEKLFF	TGTGCCAGCAGCTTAGGAAGTTCAGCTAATGAAAAACTGTTTTTT
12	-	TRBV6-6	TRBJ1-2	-	CASKTGTEGYTF	TGTGCCAGCAAAACAGGGACGGAAGGCTACACCTTC
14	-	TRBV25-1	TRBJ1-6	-	CASSEYGRNSPLHF	TGTGCCAGCAGTGAATACGGCCGAAATTCACCCCTCCACTTT
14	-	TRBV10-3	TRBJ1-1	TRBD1	CAIKKTGANTEAFF	TGTGCCATCAAGAAGACAGGGGCGAACACTGAAGCTTTCTTT
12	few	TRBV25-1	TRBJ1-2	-	CASSANRDVSTF	TGTGCCAGCAGTGCAAACAGGGATGTGAGCACCTTC
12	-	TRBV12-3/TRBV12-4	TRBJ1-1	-	CAGSRGNTEAFF	TGTGCCGGCAGTCGAGGGAACACTGAAGCTTTCTTT
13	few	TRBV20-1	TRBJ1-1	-	CSASADMNTEAFF	TGCAGTGCTAGTGCTGACATGAACACTGAAGCTTTCTTT
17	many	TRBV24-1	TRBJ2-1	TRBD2	CATSDYPGLGSYNEQFF	TGTGCCACCAGTGACTATCCGGGACTAGGATCCTACAATGAGCAGTTCTTC